This T cell receptor beta chain was found in a study of blood T cell repertoires in COVID-19. Study in general: There were acute and convalescent COVID-19 samples, and they came from the United States, Italy and Spain.

The participants were between roughly 18 and 89 years old and came from about two dozen US areas. Cohort placement rested on clinical history that participants reported themselves. Before being deemed recovered, Cohort 3 donors had two negative PCRs, clearance, or symptom resolution. Assay used: immunoSEQ multiplex PCR; TCRdb lists only in-frame clones, some missing. This sample has hundreds of thousands of clones, with approximately 90% found just once. There are 15 residues in the CDR3. Trimming removed 2 bases at V and 6 bases at J, with 15 bases between. Germline V gene sequence: CDR1 MNHEY, CDR2 SVGAGI.

This clonotype was obtained from a man aged 18-30 years who had recovered from COVID-19. Sequenced: PBMCs or T cells enriched from blood (not recorded which). The chain recombines TRBV6-5 with TRBJ2-3; D is possibly TRBD2 (6 bases). The CDR3 nucleotides are TGTGCCAGCAGTTACGGGATCGGGAGCAAGGATACGCAGTATTTT. It codes for CASSYGIGSKDTQYF.